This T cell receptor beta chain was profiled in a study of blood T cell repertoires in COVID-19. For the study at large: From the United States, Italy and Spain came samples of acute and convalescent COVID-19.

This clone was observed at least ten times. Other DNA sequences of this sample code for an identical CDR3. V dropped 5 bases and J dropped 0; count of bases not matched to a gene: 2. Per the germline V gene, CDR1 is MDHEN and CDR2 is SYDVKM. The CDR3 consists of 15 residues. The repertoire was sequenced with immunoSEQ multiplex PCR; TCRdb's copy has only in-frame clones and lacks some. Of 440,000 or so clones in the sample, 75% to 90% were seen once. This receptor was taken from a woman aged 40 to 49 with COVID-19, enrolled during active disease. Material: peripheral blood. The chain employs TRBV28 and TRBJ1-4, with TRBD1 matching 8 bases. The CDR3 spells CASSAGQATNEKLFF. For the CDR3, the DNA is TGTGCCAGCAGTGCGGGACAGGCAACTAATGAAAAACTGTTTTTT.